These 16 T cell receptor beta chains were all obtained from the same sample, sequenced in a study of cytomegalovirus exposure and HLA in healthy donors (TCRdb year 2017). The method was the immunoSEQ multiplex PCR assay. For the multiplex PCR, a mixture combining 60 forward primers for TCR Vbeta segments and 13 reverse primers for TCR Jbeta segments was used. Not all clones reach the TCRdb copy of this immuneACCESS table, which keeps in-frame sequences only. Checked studies attribute under half of the gap to unresolved V genes and leave the rest unexplained. The sample table holds more than 80,000 clones, of which around nine tenths were seen once. The ten largest clones capture over 8.5% of the sample. Sequencing used PBMCs. All receptors derive from a man aged 30 to 39 in good health and CMV-seropositive.

The gene calls are TRBV2 and TRBJ2-5, with TRBD2 matching 13 bases. The CDR3 has 16 residues. Unmatched junction bases numbered 7, after V lost 5 bases and J lost 4 bases. Germline V gene data show CDR1 as SNHLY and CDR2 as FYNNEI. The CDR3 nucleotides are TGTGCCAGCAGTCCCCTACTAGCGGGAGGGCGAGAGACCCAGTACTTC. Its protein product is CASSPLLAGGRETQYF.

The CDR3 DNA follows: TGTGCCAGCAGCCTCCCCCCAGGGCAGGGAAGGAATGAGCAGTTCTTC. It specifies CASSLPPGQGRNEQFF. This chain joins TRBV7-9 and TRBJ2-1; the D gene is possibly TRBD1 (5 bases). The CDR3 runs to 16 residues. CDR1 and CDR2 from the germline V gene are SEHNR and FQNEAQ (reference sequence). V lost 5 bases to trimming and J lost 7 bases, with 21 bases between them.

The chain combines TRBV7-9 with TRBJ2-5; D gene unclear. Germline assignment: CDR1 SEHNR and CDR2 FQNEAQ (reference sequence). CDR3 length: 14 residues. Trimming removed 8 bases at V and 4 bases at J, with 17 bases between. DNA for the CDR3: TGTGCCAGCGTGGCGGCCCTCGGAGCAGAGACCCAGTACTTC. Translated, it gives CASVAALGAETQYF.

This sequence joins TRBV9 and TRBJ2-3, with 7 bases fitting TRBD2. Trimming removed 0 bases from V and 2 bases from J; junction bases left unmatched: 6. Germline CDR1 and CDR2: SGDLS and YYNGEE. This CDR3 comprises 16 residues. The CDR3 here is CASSVGAGAFTDTQYF. The CDR3 DNA sequence: TGTGCCAGCAGCGTAGGGGCGGGAGCTTTCACAGATACGCAGTATTTT.

The chain has TRBV30 and TRBJ1-3, with TRBD1 matching 7 bases. This CDR3 has 14 amino acids. Germline V gene lookup returns CDR1 GTSNPN and CDR2 SVGIG (reference sequence). The trim removed 6 bases at V and 4 bases at J, leaving 9 bases unmatched. This CDR3 is CACLTGLGGNTIYF. The CDR3 coding sequence is TGTGCCTGCCTGACAGGGTTAGGAGGAAACACCATATATTTT.

The chain employs TRBV28 and TRBJ1-5, with TRBD1 matching 7 bases. Unmatched junction bases numbered 7, after V lost 5 bases and J lost 6 bases. Germline loops: CDR1 MDHEN, CDR2 SYDVKM. CDR3 size: 14 residues. DNA for the CDR3: TGTGCCAGCAGTCCTTACAGGGGATCTCAGCCCCAGCATTTT. It translates to CASSPYRGSQPQHF.

The J gene is TRBJ2-2, the V gene TRBV18; 7 bases map to TRBD1. V was clipped by 5 bases and J by 1 base; unmatched bases: 7. Germline V gives CDR1 KGHSH, CDR2 LQKENI. The CDR3 is 16 amino acids. Here the CDR3 reads CASSTLGQLNTGELFF. For the CDR3, the DNA is TGTGCCAGCTCAACCCTGGGACAGTTGAACACCGGGGAGCTGTTTTTT.

J is TRBJ2-3 and V is TRBV6-4; 10 nucleotides agree with TRBD2. This CDR3 region has 15 residues. Germline-derived CDR1 and CDR2 are MRHNA and SNTAGT. V gave up 0 bases and J gave up 4 bases; unmatched junction bases: 1. The CDR3 loop reads CASSDSAGGPDTQYF. CDR3 DNA sequence: TGTGCCAGCAGTGACTCAGCGGGAGGGCCAGATACGCAGTATTTT.

The chain links TRBV7-2 to TRBJ2-7; 8 bases align to TRBD1. The CDR3 has 14 residues. Per germline, CDR1 SGHTA and CDR2 FQGNSA. The J segment lost 5 bases and the V segment lost 5 bases, leaving 8 bases of the junction unmatched. The chain's CDR3 is CASSRGQGLDEQYF. The CDR3 DNA reads as TGTGCCAGCAGCCGCGGACAGGGCCTGGACGAGCAGTACTTC.

The rearrangement uses TRBV15 and TRBJ2-3; 12 bases line up with TRBD2. V was pared by 3 bases and J by 8 bases, with 15 bases of the junction left unmatched. This CDR3 is built from 18 residues. Germline CDR1 reads LNHNV; CDR2 reads YYDKDF (reference sequence). This CDR3 reads CATSSGLAGNVLGGTQYF. The CDR3 DNA is TGTGCCACCAGCAGCGGACTAGCGGGAAATGTTCTCGGGGGTACGCAGTATTTT. Filled out from reference TRBV15 and TRBJ2-3, the complete variable domain reads DAMVIQNPRYQVTQFGKPVTLSCSQTLNHNVMYWYQQKSSQAPKLLFHYYDKDFNNEADTPDNFQSRRPNTSFCFLDIRSPGLGDTAMYLCATSSGLAGNVLGGTQYFGPGTRLTVL.

The chain couples TRBV2 to TRBJ2-6, with 9 bases identical to TRBD2. This CDR3 region has 18 residues. Trimming removed 6 bases from V and 2 bases from J; junction bases left unmatched: 11. CDR1 and CDR2 from the germline V gene are SNHLY and FYNNEI. CDR3 sequence reads: CASRGILAGATGANVLTF. CDR3 DNA: TGTGCCAGCAGGGGGATATTAGCGGGAGCTACTGGGGCCAACGTCCTGACTTTC. The whole variable domain, remainder taken from reference TRBV2 and TRBJ2-6, is EPEVTQTPSHQVTQMGQEVILRCVPISNHLYFYWYRQILGQKVEFLVSFYNNEISEKSEIFDDQFSVERPDGSNFTLKIRSTKLEDSAMYFCASRGILAGATGANVLTFGAGSRLTVL.

A single count supports this clone. CDR3 in amino acids: CASRSGRVHNEQFF. CDR3 DNA: TGTGCCAGCCGTAGCGGGAGAGTTCACAATGAGCAGTTCTTC. V gene TRBV2 combines with J gene TRBJ2-1, with TRBD2 identical over 9 bases. The J segment lost 5 bases and the V segment lost 8 bases, leaving 7 bases of the junction unmatched. From germline, CDR1 is SNHLY and CDR2 FYNNEI. The CDR3 loop spans 14 amino acids.

The sample holds one count of this clone. The V and J genes are TRBV5-4 and TRBJ2-2; D remains unclear. Trimming cost V 4 bases and J 5 bases, with 6 bases left between them. This CDR3 is 12 amino acids long. Germline loops: CDR1 SGHNT, CDR2 YYREEE (reference sequence). As DNA, the CDR3 is TGTGCCAGCAGCCCCCGGACCGGGGAGCTGTTTTTT. Its translation is CASSPRTGELFF.

J is TRBJ2-5 and V is TRBV5-1; 8 positions agree with TRBD2. The CDR3 is made up of 14 amino acids. The junction had 5 bases not matched to a gene; V was cut back by 4 bases and J by 3 bases. The germline V gene has CDR1 SGHRS and CDR2 YFSETQ. CDR3 loop: CASSGTSGEETQYF. CDR3 DNA sequence: TGCGCCAGCAGCGGCACTAGCGGAGAAGAGACCCAGTACTTC.

The rearrangement links TRBV19 to TRBJ1-2; the D is unclear. V was shortened by 6 bases and J by 4 bases, with 6 bases between the two germline ends. From germline, CDR1 is LNHDA and CDR2 SQIVND (reference sequence). This CDR3 has 11 amino acids. The CDR3 sequence: CASSASYGYTF. CDR3 nucleotide sequence: TGTGCCAGTAGCGCCAGCTATGGCTACACCTTC.

The chain joins TRBV5-4 to TRBJ2-5; no reliable D call. The CDR3 loop spans 14 amino acids. CDR1 SGHNT and CDR2 YYREEE come from the germline V gene (reference sequence). Trimming left V 1 base short and J 5 bases short, with 12 bases between. The CDR3 reads CASSLTVLGETQYF. The CDR3 coding sequence is TGTGCCAGCAGCTTGACAGTCCTTGGGGAGACCCAGTACTTC.